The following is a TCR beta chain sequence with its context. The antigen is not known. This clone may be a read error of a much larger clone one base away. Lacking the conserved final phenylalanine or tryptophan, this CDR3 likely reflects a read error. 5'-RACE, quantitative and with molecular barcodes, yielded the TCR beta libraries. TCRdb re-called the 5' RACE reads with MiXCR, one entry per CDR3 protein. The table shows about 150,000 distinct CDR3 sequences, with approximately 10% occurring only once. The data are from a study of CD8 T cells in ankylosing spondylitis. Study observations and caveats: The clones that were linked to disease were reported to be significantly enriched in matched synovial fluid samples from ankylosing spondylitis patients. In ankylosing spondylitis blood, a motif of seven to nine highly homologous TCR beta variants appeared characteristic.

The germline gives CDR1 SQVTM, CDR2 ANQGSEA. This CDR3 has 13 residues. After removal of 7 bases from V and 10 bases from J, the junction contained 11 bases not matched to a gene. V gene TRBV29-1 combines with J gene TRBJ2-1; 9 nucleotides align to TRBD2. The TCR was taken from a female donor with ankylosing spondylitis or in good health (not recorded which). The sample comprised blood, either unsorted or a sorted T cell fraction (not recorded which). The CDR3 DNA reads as TGCAGCGGGGGAGGGACTAGCTCGGGCGAGCAGTTCTCC. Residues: CSGGGTSSGEQFS.